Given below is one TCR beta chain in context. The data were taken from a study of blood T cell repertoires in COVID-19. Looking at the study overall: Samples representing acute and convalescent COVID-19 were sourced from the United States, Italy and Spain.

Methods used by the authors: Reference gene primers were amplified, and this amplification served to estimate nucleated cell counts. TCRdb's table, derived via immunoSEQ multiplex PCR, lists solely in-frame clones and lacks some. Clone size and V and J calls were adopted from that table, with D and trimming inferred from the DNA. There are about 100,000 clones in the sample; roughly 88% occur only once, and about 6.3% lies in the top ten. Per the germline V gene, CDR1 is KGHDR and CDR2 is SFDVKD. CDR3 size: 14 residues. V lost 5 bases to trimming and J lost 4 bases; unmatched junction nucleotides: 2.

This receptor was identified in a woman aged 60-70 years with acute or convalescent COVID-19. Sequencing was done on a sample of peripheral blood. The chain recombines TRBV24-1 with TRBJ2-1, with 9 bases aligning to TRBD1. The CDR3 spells CATSVGTGYNEQFF. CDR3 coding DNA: TGTGCCACCAGTGTGGGGACAGGGTACAATGAGCAGTTCTTC.